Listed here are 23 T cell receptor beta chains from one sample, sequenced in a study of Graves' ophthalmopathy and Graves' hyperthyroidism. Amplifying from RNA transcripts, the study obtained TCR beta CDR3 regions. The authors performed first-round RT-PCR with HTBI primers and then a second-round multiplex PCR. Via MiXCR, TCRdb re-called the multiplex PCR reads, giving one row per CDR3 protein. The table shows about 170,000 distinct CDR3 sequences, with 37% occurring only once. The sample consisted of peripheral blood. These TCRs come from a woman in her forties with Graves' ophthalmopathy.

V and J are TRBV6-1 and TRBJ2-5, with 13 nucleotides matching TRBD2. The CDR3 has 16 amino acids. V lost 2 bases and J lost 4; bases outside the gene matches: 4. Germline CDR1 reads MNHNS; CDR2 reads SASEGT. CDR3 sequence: CASSETGLAGRETQYF. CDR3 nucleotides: TGTGCCAGCAGTGAAACGGGACTAGCGGGACGAGAGACCCAGTACTTC.

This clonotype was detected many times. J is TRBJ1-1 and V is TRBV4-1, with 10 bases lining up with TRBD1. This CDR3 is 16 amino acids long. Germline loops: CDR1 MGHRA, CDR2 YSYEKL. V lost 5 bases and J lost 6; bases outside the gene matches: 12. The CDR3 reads CASSETGGHSRPEAFF. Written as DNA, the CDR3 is TGCGCCAGCAGCGAGACAGGGGGCCACTCGCGCCCTGAAGCTTTCTTT.

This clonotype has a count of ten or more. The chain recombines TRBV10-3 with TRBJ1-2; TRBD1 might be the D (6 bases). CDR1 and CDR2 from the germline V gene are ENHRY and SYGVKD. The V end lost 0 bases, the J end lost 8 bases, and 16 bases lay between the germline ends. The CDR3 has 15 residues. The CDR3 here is CAISESIGGEEGYTF. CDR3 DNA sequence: TGTGCCATCAGTGAGTCAATCGGGGGCGAGGAGGGCTACACCTTC.

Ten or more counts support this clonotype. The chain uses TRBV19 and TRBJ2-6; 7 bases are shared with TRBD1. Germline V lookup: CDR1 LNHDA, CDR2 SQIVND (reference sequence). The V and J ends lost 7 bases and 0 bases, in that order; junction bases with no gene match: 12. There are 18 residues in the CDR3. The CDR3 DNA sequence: TGTGCCAGTACAAAAACCGGGACAGCTTTCTCTGGGGCCAACGTCCTGACTTTC. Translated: CASTKTGTAFSGANVLTF.

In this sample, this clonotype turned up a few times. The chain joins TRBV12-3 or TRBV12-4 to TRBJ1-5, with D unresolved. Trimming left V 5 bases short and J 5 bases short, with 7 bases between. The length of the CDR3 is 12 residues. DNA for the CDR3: TGTGCCAGCAGTGGCAGTCATCAGCCCCAGCATTTT. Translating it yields CASSGSHQPQHF.

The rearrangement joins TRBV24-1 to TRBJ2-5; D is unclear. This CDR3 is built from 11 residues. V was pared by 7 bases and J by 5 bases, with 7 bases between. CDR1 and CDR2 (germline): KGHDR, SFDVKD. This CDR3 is CATSARETQYF. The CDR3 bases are TGTGCCACCAGCGCTCGTGAGACCCAGTACTTC.

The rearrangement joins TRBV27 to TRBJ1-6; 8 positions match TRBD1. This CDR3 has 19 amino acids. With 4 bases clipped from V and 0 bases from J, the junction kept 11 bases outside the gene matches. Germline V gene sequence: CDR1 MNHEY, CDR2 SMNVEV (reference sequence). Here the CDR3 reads CASSSGQALVSSYNSPLHF. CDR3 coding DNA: TGTGCCAGCAGTTCGGGACAGGCGCTGGTAAGCTCCTATAATTCACCCCTCCACTTT.

The CDR3 DNA follows: TGTGCCAGCAGCAAGGGACTAGCGGGAGTCTACGAGCAGTACTTC. Its translation is CASSKGLAGVYEQYF. The chain employs TRBV12-3 or TRBV12-4 and TRBJ2-7; TRBD2 matches at 14 bases. This CDR3 is built from 15 residues. The J segment lost 3 bases and the V segment lost 6 bases, leaving 4 bases of the junction unmatched.

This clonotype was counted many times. CDR3 loop: CASSLDRVGAFF. The CDR3 nucleotides read TGTGCCAGCAGCTTAGACAGGGTGGGAGCTTTCTTT. The chain has TRBV11-2 and TRBJ1-1, with D possibly being TRBD1 (5 bases). Trimming took off 0 bases at V and 10 bases at J, with 9 bases between the two ends. Germline values: CDR1 SGHAT, CDR2 FQNNGV. This CDR3 is built from 12 residues.

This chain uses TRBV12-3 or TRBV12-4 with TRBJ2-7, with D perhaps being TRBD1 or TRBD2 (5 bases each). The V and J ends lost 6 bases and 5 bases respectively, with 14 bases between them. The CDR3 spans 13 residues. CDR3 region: CASSWTSGNEQYF. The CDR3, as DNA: TGTGCCAGCAGCTGGACATCGGGAAACGAGCAGTACTTC.

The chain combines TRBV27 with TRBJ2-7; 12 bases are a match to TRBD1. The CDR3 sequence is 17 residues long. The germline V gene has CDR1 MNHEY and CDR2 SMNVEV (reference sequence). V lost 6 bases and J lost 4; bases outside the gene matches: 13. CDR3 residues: CASRLILPGQGAYEQYF. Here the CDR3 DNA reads TGTGCCAGCAGACTCATCCTACCGGGACAGGGGGCATACGAGCAGTACTTC.

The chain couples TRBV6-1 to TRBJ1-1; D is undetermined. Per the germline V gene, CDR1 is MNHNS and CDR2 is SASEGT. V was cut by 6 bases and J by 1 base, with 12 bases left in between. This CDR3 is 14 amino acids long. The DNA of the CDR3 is TGTGCCAGCAGAAACAGCCAAGCGAACACTGAAGCTTTCTTT. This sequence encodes CASRNSQANTEAFF.

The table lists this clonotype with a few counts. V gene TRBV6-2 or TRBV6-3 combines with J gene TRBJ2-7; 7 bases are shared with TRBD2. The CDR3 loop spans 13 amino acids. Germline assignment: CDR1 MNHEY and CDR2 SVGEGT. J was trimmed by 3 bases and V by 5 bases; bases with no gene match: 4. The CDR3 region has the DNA TGTGCCAGCAGTACTGGACTAGTCTACGAGCAGTACTTC. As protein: CASSTGLVYEQYF.

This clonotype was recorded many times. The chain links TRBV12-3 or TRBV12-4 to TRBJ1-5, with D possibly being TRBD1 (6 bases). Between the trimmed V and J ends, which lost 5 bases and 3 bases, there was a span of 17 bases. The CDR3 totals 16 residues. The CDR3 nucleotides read TGTGCCAGCAGTCAGAGGGGGAGAAGACTCAATCAGCCCCAGCATTTT. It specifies CASSQRGRRLNQPQHF.

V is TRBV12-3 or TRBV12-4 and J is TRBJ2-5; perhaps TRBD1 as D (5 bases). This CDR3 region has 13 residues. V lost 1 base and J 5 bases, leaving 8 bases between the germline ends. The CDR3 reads CASSLGRVETQYF. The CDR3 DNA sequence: TGTGCCAGCAGTTTAGGCAGGGTGGAGACCCAGTACTTC.

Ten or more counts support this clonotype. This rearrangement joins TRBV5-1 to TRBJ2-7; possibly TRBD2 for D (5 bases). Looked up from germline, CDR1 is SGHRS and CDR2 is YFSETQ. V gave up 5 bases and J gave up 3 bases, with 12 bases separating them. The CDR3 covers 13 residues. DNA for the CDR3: TGCGCCAGCAGTTCGGAGGCCAGCTACGAGCAGTACTTC. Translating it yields CASSSEASYEQYF.

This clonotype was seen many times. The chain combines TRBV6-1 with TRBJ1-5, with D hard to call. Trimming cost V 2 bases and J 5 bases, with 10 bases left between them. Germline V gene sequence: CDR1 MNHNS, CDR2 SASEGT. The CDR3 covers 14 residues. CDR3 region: CASSELLEYQPQHF. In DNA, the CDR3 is TGTGCCAGCAGTGAACTTCTGGAGTATCAGCCCCAGCATTTT.

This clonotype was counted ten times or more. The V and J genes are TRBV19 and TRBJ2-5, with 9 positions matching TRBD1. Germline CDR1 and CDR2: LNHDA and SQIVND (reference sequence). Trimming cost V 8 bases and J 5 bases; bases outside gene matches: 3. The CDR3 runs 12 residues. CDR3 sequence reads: CASGTGFETQYF. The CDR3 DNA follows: TGTGCCAGTGGGACAGGGTTCGAGACCCAGTACTTC. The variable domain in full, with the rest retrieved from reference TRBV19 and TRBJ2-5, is DGGITQSPKYLFRKEGQNVTLSCEQNLNHDAMYWYRQDPGQGLRLIYYSQIVNDFQKGDIAEGYSVSREKKESFPLTVTSAQKNPTAFYLCASGTGFETQYFGPGTRLLVL.

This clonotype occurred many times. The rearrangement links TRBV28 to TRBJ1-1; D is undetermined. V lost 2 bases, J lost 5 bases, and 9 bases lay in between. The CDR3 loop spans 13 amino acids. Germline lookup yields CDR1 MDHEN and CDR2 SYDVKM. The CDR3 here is CASSLSGRTEAFF. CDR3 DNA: TGTGCCAGCAGTTTAAGTGGGAGGACTGAAGCTTTCTTT.

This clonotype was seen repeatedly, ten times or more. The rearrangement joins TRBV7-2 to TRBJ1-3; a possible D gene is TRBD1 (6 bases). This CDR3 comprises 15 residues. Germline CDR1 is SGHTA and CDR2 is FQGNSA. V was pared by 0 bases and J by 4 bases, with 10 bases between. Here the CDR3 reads CASSLAQGQGNTIYF. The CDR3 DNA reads TGTGCCAGCAGCTTAGCTCAGGGGCAAGGAAACACCATATATTTT.

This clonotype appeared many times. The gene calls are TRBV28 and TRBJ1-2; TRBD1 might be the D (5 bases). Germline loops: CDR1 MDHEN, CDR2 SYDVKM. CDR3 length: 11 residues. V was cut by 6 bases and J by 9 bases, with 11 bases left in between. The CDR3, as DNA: TGTGCCAGCAGCGGGACCCCCCGCTACACCTTC. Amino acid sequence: CASSGTPRYTF.

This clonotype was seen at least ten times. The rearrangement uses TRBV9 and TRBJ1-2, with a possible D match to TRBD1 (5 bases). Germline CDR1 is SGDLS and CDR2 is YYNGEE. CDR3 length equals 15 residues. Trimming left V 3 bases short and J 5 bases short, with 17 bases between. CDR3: CASSESGGKLYGYTF. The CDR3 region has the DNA TGTGCCAGCAGCGAGAGTGGGGGAAAACTTTATGGCTACACCTTC.

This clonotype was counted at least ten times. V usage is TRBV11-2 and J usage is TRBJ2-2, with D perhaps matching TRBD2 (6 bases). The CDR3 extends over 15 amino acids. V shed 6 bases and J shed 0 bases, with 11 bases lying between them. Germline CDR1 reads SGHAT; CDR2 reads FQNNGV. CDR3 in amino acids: CASRPGSANTGELFF. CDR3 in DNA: TGTGCCAGCAGACCCGGGAGTGCGAACACCGGGGAGCTGTTTTTT.